A single sample gave rise to the 9 T cell receptor beta chains below, sequenced in a study of cytomegalovirus exposure and HLA in healthy donors. The PCR contained 60 Vbeta and 13 Jbeta primers. This table comes from immunoSEQ multiplex PCR, and its TCRdb copy is limited to in-frame clones, with some not included. Found here are about 170,000 clones, less than 85% of them singletons; the top ten hold 1%. The sequenced sample was PBMCs. The source is a boy between 2 and 10 years old in good health and CMV-seronegative.

The genes are TRBV27 and TRBJ2-7; 11 bases fit TRBD2. In germline, CDR1 is MNHEY, CDR2 SMNVEV (reference sequence). After removal of 2 bases from V and 3 bases from J, the junction contained 9 bases not matched to a gene. The CDR3 consists of 17 residues. The CDR3: CASSLISGLAGGYEQYF. The CDR3 DNA is TGTGCCAGCAGTTTAATTTCAGGGCTAGCGGGAGGCTACGAGCAGTACTTC.

This clone was counted once. The chain has TRBV7-3 and TRBJ2-2; a weak D match, TRBD1 (6 bases). Germline CDR1 and CDR2: SGHTA and FQGTGA. CDR3 length equals 13 residues. V shed 4 bases and J shed 7 bases, with 10 bases lying between them. The DNA of the CDR3 is TGTGCCAGCAGCTCGGGGACAAACGGGGAGCTGTTTTTT. Encoded protein: CASSSGTNGELFF.

This chain links TRBV7-9 with TRBJ1-5; 8 bases agree with TRBD1. Germline values: CDR1 SEHNR, CDR2 FQNEAQ (reference sequence). The trim removed 5 bases at V and 3 bases at J, leaving 6 bases unmatched. The CDR3 is 15 residues long. DNA for the CDR3: TGTGCCAGCAGCGTCGGGACAGGCTTCAATCAGCCCCAGCATTTT. As protein: CASSVGTGFNQPQHF.

This clone appeared a single time. The chain links TRBV28 to TRBJ2-1; the D gene is possibly TRBD2 (6 bases). Germline values: CDR1 MDHEN, CDR2 SYDVKM. V gave up 7 bases and J gave up 4 bases, with 14 bases separating them. The CDR3 is made up of 14 amino acids. This CDR3 reads CASTGREHYNEQFF. CDR3 sequence (DNA): TGTGCCAGCACCGGACGGGAGCATTACAATGAGCAGTTCTTC.

The CDR3 here is CASSVRDTEAKNIQYF. CDR3 bases: TGTGCCAGCAGCGTAAGGGACACCGAAGCCAAAAACATTCAGTACTTC. The V and J genes are TRBV9 and TRBJ2-4; D possibly corresponds to TRBD1 (6 bases). The CDR3 totals 16 residues. The germline gives CDR1 SGDLS, CDR2 YYNGEE. Trimming left V 1 base short and J 0 bases short, with 11 bases between.

This clone has just one count. This rearrangement joins TRBV14 to TRBJ2-3; weak D call: TRBD2 (6 bases). CDR1 and CDR2 (germline): SGHDN, FVKESK. The CDR3 is made up of 15 amino acids. V dropped 2 bases and J dropped 2 bases, with 11 bases sitting between them. The CDR3 DNA sequence: TGTGCCAGCAGCCAATTAGTGGACTACACAGATACGCAGTATTTT. It yields the protein CASSQLVDYTDTQYF.

The V gene is TRBV13, the J gene TRBJ1-2; 7 bases map to TRBD1. Germline V gene data show CDR1 as PRHDT and CDR2 as FYEKMQ (reference sequence). Trimming took 4 bases from V and 3 from J; bases not matched to a gene: 14. CDR3 length: 17 amino acids. The CDR3 reads CASSSRVTGTADYGYTF. CDR3 sequence (DNA): TGTGCCAGCAGCTCGCGCGTAACCGGGACAGCGGACTATGGCTACACCTTC.

As concerns this clone: Other DNA sequences from this sample encode an identical CDR3 as well. The chain is built from TRBV5-1 and TRBJ1-1; unclear D gene. V gave up 0 bases and J gave up 2 bases, with 5 bases separating them. The germline gives CDR1 SGHRS, CDR2 YFSETQ. This CDR3 has 13 amino acids. The CDR3 sequence: CASSLGGNTEAFF. The CDR3 DNA sequence: TGCGCCAGCAGCTTGGGCGGTAACACTGAAGCTTTCTTT.

V usage is TRBV5-4 and J usage is TRBJ1-2, with 9 bases lining up with TRBD1. After removal of 3 bases from V and 4 bases from J, the junction contained 1 base not matched to a gene. Germline V gene data show CDR1 as SGHNT and CDR2 as YYREEE (reference sequence). The CDR3 consists of 13 residues. CDR3 amino acids: CASSWGQGYGYTF. The CDR3 region has the DNA TGTGCCAGCAGCTGGGGACAGGGCTATGGCTACACCTTC.